Many counts were recorded for the clone carrying this T cell receptor beta chain. The germline V and J ends were trimmed by 8 bases and 4 bases, with 15 bases remaining between them. The CDR3 sequence is 13 residues long. These data originate in a study of patients and donors after allogeneic stem cell transplantation. TCRdb fed the RT-PCR reads into MiXCR, producing one record per CDR3 protein. The table records about 410,000 distinct CDR3 sequences, roughly 17% of them present only once. This chain connects TRBV12-3 or TRBV12-4 to TRBJ2-7; TRBD2 is a possible D gene (7 bases). The sequence was collected from a human donor who was either an allogeneic HSCT recipient or a stem cell or donor lymphocyte infusion donor (not recorded which). It is not recorded whose cells these are; they may come from a transplant donor. Sequencing used blood, either unsorted or a sorted T cell fraction (not recorded which). The CDR3 coding sequence is TGTGCCAGCTCCCACGGGGGGCTGTACGAGCAGTACTTC. Residues: CASSHGGLYEQYF.